The 27 T cell receptor beta chains given below trace back to one sample, sequenced in a study of T-cell reconstitution after alpha-beta-depleted transplantation in children. Unique molecular identifiers were incorporated into the prepared TCRbeta library. TCRdb ran MiXCR on the PCR reads and lists one entry per CDR3 protein. The sample holds about 130,000 distinct CDR3 sequences, 8% to 10% seen once. Source: PBMCs, mostly from graft donor cells, taken 180 days after TCRalphabeta/CD19-depleted stem cell transplant. Every receptor here comes from a girl less than two years old who had a stem cell transplant for combined immunodeficiency, so the T cells may come from the graft donor.

The sample holds a few counts of this clonotype. The chain employs TRBV29-1 and TRBJ2-7; 11 nucleotides align to TRBD2. The V gene's germline CDR1 is SQVTM and CDR2 ANQGSEA. The CDR3 length is 14 residues. The V segment lost 6 bases and the J segment 4 bases; nucleotides outside the gene matches: 8. The CDR3 DNA follows: TGCAGCGTGCAACCGGGACTAGCGGCATACGAGCAGTACTTC. Its protein is CSVQPGLAAYEQYF.

This clonotype was seen a few times. This chain joins TRBV11-1 and TRBJ1-1; 7 bases fit TRBD1. V lost 4 bases, J lost 4 bases, and 6 bases stayed unmatched. Per germline, CDR1 SGHAT and CDR2 FQDESV (reference sequence). This CDR3 comprises 14 residues. The CDR3 nucleotides are TGTGCCAGCAGCTCGACAGGGTTGGGCACTGAAGCTTTCTTT. Translation: CASSSTGLGTEAFF.

The V call is TRBV28, the J call TRBJ2-3; 10 bases match TRBD2. CDR1 and CDR2 from the germline V gene are MDHEN and SYDVKM. Trimming removed 5 bases from V and 1 base from J; junction bases left unmatched: 3. This CDR3 is 15 amino acids long. CDR3 residues: CASSQSGGGTDTQYF. The CDR3 nucleotides are TGTGCCAGCAGTCAAAGCGGGGGGGGCACAGATACGCAGTATTTT. The complete variable domain, with remaining parts taken from reference TRBV28 and TRBJ2-3, reads DVKVTQSSRYLVKRTGEKVFLECVQDMDHENMFWYRQDPGLGLRLIYFSYDVKMKEKGDIPEGYSVSREKKERFSLILESASTNQTSMYLCASSQSGGGTDTQYFGPGTRLTVL.

This clonotype came up many times. V gene TRBV11-2 combines with J gene TRBJ2-1, with D hard to call. Trimming took off 0 bases at V and 0 bases at J, with 18 bases between the two ends. The V gene's germline CDR1 is SGHAT and CDR2 FQNNGV. The length of the CDR3 is 19 residues. The CDR3 reads CASSLDEFRTQDSYNEQFF. In nucleotides, the CDR3 is TGTGCCAGCAGCTTAGATGAGTTTAGGACGCAAGACTCCTACAATGAGCAGTTCTTC.

This clonotype was found many times. The chain has TRBV5-1 and TRBJ2-1; D assignment may be TRBD1 or TRBD2 (5 bases each). Per the germline V gene, CDR1 is SGHRS and CDR2 is YFSETQ. The CDR3 loop spans 17 amino acids. V gave up 1 base and J gave up 0 bases, with 14 bases separating them. CDR3 coding DNA: TGCGCCAGCAGCTTGTGGAACGGGGCGAGCTCCTACAATGAGCAGTTCTTC. Encoded protein: CASSLWNGASSYNEQFF.

V is TRBV30 and J is TRBJ2-7; D is unresolved. CDR1 and CDR2 (germline): GTSNPN, SVGIG (reference sequence). This CDR3 comprises 11 residues. The V and J ends lost 0 bases and 4 bases respectively, with 4 bases between them. The CDR3 sequence is CAWSVRYEQYF. For the CDR3, the DNA is TGTGCCTGGAGTGTACGATACGAGCAGTACTTC.

J is TRBJ2-5 and V is TRBV9; 8 bases match TRBD1. V gave up 2 bases and J gave up 5 bases; unmatched junction bases: 5. Looked up from germline, CDR1 is SGDLS and CDR2 is YYNGEE. The CDR3 has 14 amino acids. This CDR3 reads CASSVQGAGETQYF. CDR3 coding DNA: TGTGCCAGCAGCGTGCAGGGGGCAGGGGAGACCCAGTACTTC.

The chain has TRBV14 and TRBJ1-2; D may be TRBD1 (5 bases). CDR1 SGHDN and CDR2 FVKESK come from the germline V gene. Trimming left V 4 bases short and J 8 bases short, with 17 bases between. The CDR3 consists of 14 residues. CDR3 sequence: CASSPLRGGRGYTF. CDR3 in DNA: TGTGCCAGCAGCCCCCTCCGGGGGGGAAGGGGCTACACCTTC.

This clonotype has only a few counts. This chain uses TRBV5-1 with TRBJ2-5; the D call may be TRBD1 or TRBD2 (6 bases each). CDR1 and CDR2 from the germline V gene are SGHRS and YFSETQ. There are 15 residues in the CDR3. V lost 4 bases and J 2 bases, leaving 15 bases between the germline ends. The CDR3 reads CASSVDGGPQETQYF. The CDR3 DNA sequence: TGCGCCAGCAGCGTCGATGGGGGGCCACAAGAGACCCAGTACTTC.

This chain links TRBV11-2 with TRBJ1-4, with 8 bases identical to TRBD1. V trimming: 5 bases; J trimming: 3 bases; junction bases outside the gene matches: 11. This CDR3 has 17 amino acids. The germline V gene encodes CDR1 SGHAT and CDR2 FQNNGV. CDR3 DNA: TGTGCCAGCAGCCTCACCCCCACAGGGGGTCCTAATGAAAAACTGTTTTTT. As protein: CASSLTPTGGPNEKLFF. Together with reference TRBV11-2 and TRBJ1-4, the CDR3 gives the full variable domain: EAGVAQSPRYKIIEKRQSVAFWCNPISGHATLYWYQQILGQGPKLLIQFQNNGVVDDSQLPKDRFSAERLKGVDSTLKIQPAKLEDSAVYLCASSLTPTGGPNEKLFFGSGTQLSVL.

This clonotype showed up many times. CDR3 nucleotide sequence: TGTGCCAGTAGTATTCGGGGGAACACTGAAGCTTTCTTT. It yields the protein CASSIRGNTEAFF. The chain couples TRBV19 to TRBJ1-1; the D is unclear. The CDR3 sequence is 13 residues long. Germline V gene lookup returns CDR1 LNHDA and CDR2 SQIVND (reference sequence). Between the trimmed V and J ends, which lost 3 bases and 1 base, there was a span of 6 bases.

This clonotype was counted many times. The CDR3 here is CASRDRRYEQYF. CDR3 coding DNA: TGTGCCAGCAGGGACAGAAGATACGAGCAGTACTTC. The chain couples TRBV2 to TRBJ2-7, with D possibly matching TRBD1 (6 bases). The CDR3 has 12 amino acids. V shed 6 bases and J shed 4 bases, with 10 bases lying between them. CDR1 and CDR2 (germline): SNHLY, FYNNEI.

This clonotype was detected only a few times. The rearrangement joins TRBV3-1 to TRBJ2-3; tentative D call: TRBD1 (5 bases). The CDR3 covers 13 residues. V was cut by 5 bases and J by 8 bases, with 14 bases left in between. Germline V gene lookup returns CDR1 LGHDT and CDR2 YNNKEL (reference sequence). Here the CDR3 DNA reads TGTGCCAGCAGCTTAGGGGTGGACGGTACGCAGTATTTT. This gives the protein CASSLGVDGTQYF.

The chain is built from TRBV29-1 and TRBJ1-2, with 10 bases aligning to TRBD1. Germline V gene data show CDR1 as SQVTM and CDR2 as ANQGSEA. V shed 7 bases and J 4 bases; nucleotides not matched to a gene: 9. This CDR3 is 14 amino acids long. DNA of the CDR3: TGCAGCGCTCGCCGGGACAGGGGTATCTATGGCTACACCTTC. This codes for CSARRDRGIYGYTF.

This clonotype was seen a handful of times. The V gene is TRBV7-9, the J gene TRBJ2-3; no definite D call. The CDR3 contains 14 residues. The ends were cut back, 2 bases at V and 0 bases at J, with 6 bases in the middle. Germline lookup yields CDR1 SEHNR and CDR2 FQNEAQ (reference sequence). CDR3 protein: CASSLRQSTDTQYF. For the CDR3, the DNA is TGTGCCAGCAGCTTAAGGCAGAGCACAGATACGCAGTATTTT.

The gene calls are TRBV5-1 and TRBJ2-1; 7 nucleotides match TRBD2. CDR3 length: 15 residues. Trimming removed 1 base from V and 2 bases from J; junction bases left unmatched: 3. In germline, CDR1 is SGHRS, CDR2 YFSETQ. CDR3 protein: CASSLRGDPYNEQFF. The CDR3 DNA follows: TGCGCCAGCAGCTTGCGGGGGGACCCCTACAATGAGCAGTTCTTC. The whole variable domain, filled in from reference TRBV5-1 and TRBJ2-1, reads KAGVTQTPRYLIKTRGQQVTLSCSPISGHRSVSWYQQTPGQGLQFLFEYFSETQRNKGNFPGRFSGRQFSNSRSEMNVSTLELGDSALYLCASSLRGDPYNEQFFGPGTRLTVL.

This clonotype was observed a handful of times. The CDR3 region has the DNA TGTGCCAGCAGCTTTCCCTCTCTAAGAAAGGACAGTTTCAATGAGCAGTTCTTC. Its protein product is CASSFPSLRKDSFNEQFF. V is TRBV7-6 and J is TRBJ2-1, with TRBD1 as a possible D gene (6 bases). Germline V gives CDR1 SGHVS, CDR2 FNYEAQ. The CDR3 has 18 amino acids. Trimming shortened V by 3 bases and J by 6 bases, and 24 bases separated the two germline ends.

This clonotype came up many times. The rearrangement joins TRBV10-3 to TRBJ2-3; 9 positions match TRBD2. Germline values: CDR1 ENHRY, CDR2 SYGVKD. J gave up 4 bases and V 7 bases, and 6 bases lay outside the gene matches. This CDR3 has 14 amino acids. The CDR3 spells CAITAGLAADTQYF. CDR3 DNA: TGTGCCATCACAGCGGGACTAGCTGCAGATACGCAGTATTTT.

J is TRBJ2-1 and V is TRBV28; 12 bases are shared with TRBD2. The CDR3 sequence is 16 residues long. CDR1 and CDR2 (germline): MDHEN, SYDVKM. The junction had 9 bases not matched to a gene; V was cut back by 6 bases and J by 6 bases. The CDR3 bases are TGTGCCAGCAGCCCCCTTCTAGCGGGGGGGCTCAATGAGCAGTTCTTC. This translates into CASSPLLAGGLNEQFF.

This chain joins TRBV12-3 or TRBV12-4 and TRBJ2-1; D is ambiguous. There are 12 residues in the CDR3. The CDR3 nucleotides are TGTGCGAGTGCCTCAAGGAACAATGAGCAGTTCTTC. Residues: CASASRNNEQFF.

This clonotype was detected only a few times. J is TRBJ2-5 and V is TRBV12-3 or TRBV12-4, with 13 bases identical to TRBD2. The junction had 4 bases not matched to a gene; V was cut back by 5 bases and J by 1 base. The CDR3 is made up of 16 amino acids. The CDR3 region is CASSTGLAGVQETQYF. The CDR3 DNA is TGTGCCAGCAGTACAGGACTAGCGGGAGTCCAAGAGACCCAGTACTTC.

This clonotype was detected a few times. The genes are TRBV11-2 and TRBJ2-3, with D possibly being TRBD1 (5 bases). The CDR3 is 14 residues long. Germline CDR1 is SGHAT and CDR2 is FQNNGV. Trimming left V 8 bases short and J 4 bases short, with 16 bases between. This chain's CDR3 is CASSFTGTADTQYF. The DNA for the CDR3 is TGTGCCAGCTCCTTTACAGGAACGGCAGATACGCAGTATTTT.

The genes are TRBV20-1 and TRBJ1-2, with 8 bases fitting TRBD1. The ends lost 0 bases at V and 2 bases at J; junction bases unmatched: 5. Germline lookup yields CDR1 DFQATT and CDR2 SNEGSKA (reference sequence). This CDR3 region has 15 residues. The CDR3 loop is CSARDGAGGNYGYTF. The CDR3 DNA follows: TGCAGTGCTAGAGATGGGGCAGGGGGCAACTATGGCTACACCTTC.

This sequence joins TRBV4-1 and TRBJ1-6; 7 positions match TRBD1. With V trimmed by 2 bases and J by 9 bases, 7 bases remained unmatched. This CDR3 has 15 amino acids. Per germline, CDR1 MGHRA and CDR2 YSYEKL. The CDR3 DNA is TGCGCCAGCAGCCAACAGGGGGGTGCGGGTTCACCCCTCCACTTT. Its translation is CASSQQGGAGSPLHF.

This clonotype was detected ten times or more. The chain employs TRBV12-3 or TRBV12-4 and TRBJ2-7; unclear D gene. Trimming pared 6 bases from V and 0 bases from J, leaving 15 bases between. The CDR3 length is 15 residues. Written as DNA, the CDR3 is TGTGCCAGCAGCCAATCCTTCAAAAGCTCCTACGAGCAGTACTTC. Its protein is CASSQSFKSSYEQYF.

The chain joins TRBV29-1 to TRBJ1-1; 7 bases match TRBD1. With 6 bases clipped from V and 8 bases from J, the junction kept 18 bases outside the gene matches. Per the germline V gene, CDR1 is SQVTM and CDR2 is ANQGSEA. CDR3 size: 15 residues. CDR3: CSVAMTGYTSLEAFF. The DNA for the CDR3 is TGCAGCGTAGCGATGACAGGGTATACCTCCCTAGAAGCTTTCTTT.

The chain links TRBV12-3 or TRBV12-4 to TRBJ2-5, with 7 bases identical to TRBD1. The CDR3 covers 13 residues. J was trimmed by 7 bases and V by 4 bases; bases with no gene match: 6. As DNA, the CDR3 is TGTGCCAGCAGTTCCGACAGGGTCGGGACCCAGTACTTC. It specifies CASSSDRVGTQYF.